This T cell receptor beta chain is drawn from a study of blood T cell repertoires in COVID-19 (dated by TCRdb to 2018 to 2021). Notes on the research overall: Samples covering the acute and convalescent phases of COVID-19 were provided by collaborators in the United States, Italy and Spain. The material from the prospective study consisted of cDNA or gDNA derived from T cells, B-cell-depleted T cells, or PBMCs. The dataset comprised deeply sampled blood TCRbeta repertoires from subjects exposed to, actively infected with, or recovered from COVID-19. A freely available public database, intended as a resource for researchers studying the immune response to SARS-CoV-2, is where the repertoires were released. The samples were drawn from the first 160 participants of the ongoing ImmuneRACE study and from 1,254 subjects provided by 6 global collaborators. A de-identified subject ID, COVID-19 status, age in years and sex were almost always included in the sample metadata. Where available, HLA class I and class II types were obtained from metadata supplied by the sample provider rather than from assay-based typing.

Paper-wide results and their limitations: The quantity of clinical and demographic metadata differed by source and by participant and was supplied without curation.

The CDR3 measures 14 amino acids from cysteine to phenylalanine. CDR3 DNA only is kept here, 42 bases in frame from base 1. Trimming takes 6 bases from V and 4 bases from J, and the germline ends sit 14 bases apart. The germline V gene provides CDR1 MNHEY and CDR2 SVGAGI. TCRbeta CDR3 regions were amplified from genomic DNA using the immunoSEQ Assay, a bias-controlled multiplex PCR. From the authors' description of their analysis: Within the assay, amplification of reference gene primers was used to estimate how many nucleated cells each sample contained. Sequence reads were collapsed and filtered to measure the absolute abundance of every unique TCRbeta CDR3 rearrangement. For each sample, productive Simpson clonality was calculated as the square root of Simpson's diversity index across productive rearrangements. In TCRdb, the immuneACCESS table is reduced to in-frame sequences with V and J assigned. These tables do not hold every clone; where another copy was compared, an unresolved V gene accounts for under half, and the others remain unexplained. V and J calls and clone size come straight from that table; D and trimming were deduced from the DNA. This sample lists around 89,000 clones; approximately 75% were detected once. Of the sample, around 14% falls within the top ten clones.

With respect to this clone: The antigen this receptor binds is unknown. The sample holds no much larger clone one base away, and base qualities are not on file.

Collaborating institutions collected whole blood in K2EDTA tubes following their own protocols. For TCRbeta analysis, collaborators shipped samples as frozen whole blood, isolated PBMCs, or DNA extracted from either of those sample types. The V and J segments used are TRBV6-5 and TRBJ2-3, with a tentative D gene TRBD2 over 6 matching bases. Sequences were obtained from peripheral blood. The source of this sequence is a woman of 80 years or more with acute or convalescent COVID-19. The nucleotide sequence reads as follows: TGTGCCAGCAGGACTAGTGCTGCAGCAGATACGCAGTATTTT. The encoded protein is CASRTSAAADTQYF.